This T cell receptor (beta chain) was recorded in a study of T cell repertoires in cytomegalovirus infection. Findings and limits, study-wide: The study identified carriers of CMV plus the relevant HLA from cumulative public TCR beta family frequency. Within the response measured ex vivo, HLA-C-restricted CMV-specific TCR beta clonotypes were dominant.

TCRdb independently ran MiXCR on the reads; one entry per CDR3 protein. The sample lists about a million distinct CDR3 sequences; approximately 31% were seen once. Germline V gene data show CDR1 as MNHEY and CDR2 as SVGAGI. Trimming took off 4 bases at V and 5 bases at J, with 11 bases between the two ends. The CDR3 has 13 amino acids. This clonotype occurred many times. Its cognate antigen is unknown. The J gene is TRBJ1-1, the V gene TRBV6-5; a possible D gene is TRBD1 (6 bases). The material was cultured CD8+ T cells from PBMCs, obtained from culture after CMV antigen stimulation. This sequence originates from a human donor in good health (CMV status not recorded). Some clones in this sample may be carry-over from other donors' samples. CDR3 region: CASSFQGRTEAFF. In DNA form, the CDR3 reads TGTGCCAGCAGTTTTCAGGGGAGGACTGAAGCTTTCTTT.